The rows below give T cell receptor beta chains drawn from one sample of a study of shared clonotypes between healthy human individuals. The protocol was immunoSEQ multiplex PCR, while the TCRdb copy is restricted to in-frame clones and leaves out a portion. The sample carries 600,000 to 700,000 clones, roughly 73% recorded once. The sequencing input was memory CD4+ T cells sorted from blood. Receptors originate from a woman in her thirties in good health. Both conserved end residues are part of each CDR3. A D gene is named only where the DNA matches it firmly. Not every row has a clone size; where given, it reads once, few, many or a size class.

>TRBD1|TRBJ2-1|.|TRBV4-2
CASSQERQGGADEQFF
>.|TRBJ2-5|.|TRBV5-1
CASSLSSSQETQYF
>.|TRBJ1-3|.|TRBV14
CASSPRRGLGNTIYF
>.|TRBJ2-5|once|TRBV5-6
CASSFFRPSQETQYF
>.|TRBJ1-4|.|TRBV19
CASSIGGDANEKLFF
>.|TRBJ2-7|.|TRBV6-1
CASWKGLLEQYF
>TRBD2|TRBJ2-7|.|TRBV4-2
CASSQEGREYYEQYF
>TRBD2|TRBJ2-5|.|TRBV5-1
CASRVAGGSETQYF
>TRBD2|TRBJ2-3|.|TRBV14
CASSQRLGGREATDTQYF
>.|TRBJ1-6|once|TRBV30
CAWRQGTLDRNSPLHF
>TRBD2|TRBJ2-2|.|TRBV6-1
CASSVLAGGPLNTGELFF
>.|TRBJ2-5|.|TRBV4-1
CASSQAGLQETQYF
>.|TRBJ2-3|.|TRBV21-1
CASSKAGRPNRYTDTQYF
>.|TRBJ2-4|.|TRBV2
CASSPRQGTKNIQYF
>.|TRBJ2-5|.|TRBV30
CAWSPRGETQYF
>.|TRBJ1-2|.|TRBV7-2
CASSPPGARNYGYTF
>.|TRBJ1-3|.|TRBV15
CATSRDRGASGNTIYF
>.|TRBJ2-2|.|TRBV6-6
CASSYSTTGELFF
>.|TRBJ1-4|.|TRBV28
CASSLEQYAGEKLFF
>.|TRBJ1-2|.|TRBV19
CASQTARYGYTF
>TRBD1|TRBJ2-1|.|TRBV7-9
CASSQTGTAQFF
>TRBD1|TRBJ2-3|.|TRBV5-8
CASSHGQGFTDTQYF
>.|TRBJ2-5|.|TRBV5-1
CASRGSDGETQYF